The 23 T cell receptor beta chains below come from one sample, sequenced in a study of blood T cell repertoires in COVID-19. Method: immunoSEQ multiplex PCR; TCRdb's copy keeps in-frame clones and lacks some. The sample shows about 370,000 clones, roughly nine tenths of them seen only once. The sample was PBMCs or T cells enriched from blood (not recorded which). The source of these receptors is a man between 18 and 35 years old who had recovered from COVID-19.

The chain couples TRBV5-1 to TRBJ2-1; D unclear. CDR1 is SGHRS, CDR2 YFSETQ, per germline. The CDR3 consists of 12 residues. Trimming stripped 0 bases from V and 14 bases from J, with 12 bases between. The CDR3 DNA reads as TGCGCCAGCAGCTTGGACACAAAAATTAAGTTCTTC. This sequence encodes CASSLDTKIKFF.

This chain joins TRBV5-5 and TRBJ2-2; D may be TRBD1 (5 bases). The CDR3 consists of 15 residues. CDR1 SGHKS and CDR2 YYEKEE come from the germline V gene (reference sequence). Trimming removed 1 base at V and 1 base at J, with 8 bases between. The CDR3 DNA follows: TGTGCCAGCAGCTTGCAGACAGTGAACACCGGGGAGCTGTTTTTT. It yields the protein CASSLQTVNTGELFF.

The chain links TRBV6-5 to TRBJ1-2; possibly TRBD1 for D (5 bases). CDR1 and CDR2 (germline): MNHEY, SVGAGI. Deletions cut 0 bases from V and 5 bases from J, with 10 bases between. This CDR3 is built from 14 residues. The CDR3 sequence is CASSYSMGPYGYTF. As DNA, the CDR3 is TGTGCCAGCAGTTACTCGATGGGGCCTTATGGCTACACCTTC.

This chain uses TRBV24-1 with TRBJ1-1; TRBD1 aligns across 7 bases. The CDR3 is 16 amino acids. V lost 2 bases, J lost 2 bases, and 7 bases stayed unmatched. Germline CDR1 is KGHDR and CDR2 is SFDVKD. The CDR3 here is CATSDSRTGLNTEAFF. The DNA of the CDR3 is TGTGCCACCAGTGATTCTCGGACAGGCCTTAACACTGAAGCTTTCTTT.

This chain links TRBV19 with TRBJ2-7; D possibly corresponds to TRBD1 (6 bases). CDR1 LNHDA and CDR2 SQIVND come from the germline V gene (reference sequence). The germline V and J ends were trimmed by 5 bases and 3 bases, with 14 bases remaining between them. This CDR3 has 14 amino acids. For the CDR3, the DNA is TGTGCCAGTAGTGGGGCAGGGGAACTCTACGAGCAGTACTTC. This sequence encodes CASSGAGELYEQYF.

This clone was detected once. This rearrangement joins TRBV5-1 to TRBJ2-2; 9 nucleotides agree with TRBD1. Germline V CDR1 and CDR2: SGHRS, YFSETQ. The CDR3 has 19 amino acids. V was pared by 6 bases and J by 5 bases, with 20 bases of the junction left unmatched. DNA for the CDR3: TGCGCCAGCACCCGGTTGGCCGGGACAGGGTTAATTGGGACCGGGGAGCTGTTTTTT. Its translation: CASTRLAGTGLIGTGELFF. Using reference TRBV5-1 and TRBJ2-2 for the parts outside the CDR3, the full variable domain is KAGVTQTPRYLIKTRGQQVTLSCSPISGHRSVSWYQQTPGQGLQFLFEYFSETQRNKGNFPGRFSGRQFSNSRSEMNVSTLELGDSALYLCASTRLAGTGLIGTGELFFGEGSRLTVL.

This chain uses TRBV5-1 with TRBJ1-2; D may be TRBD1 (5 bases). V was pared by 6 bases and J by 4 bases, with 13 bases between. The germline CDR1 and CDR2 sequences are SGHRS and YFSETQ. The CDR3 totals 13 residues. The CDR3 spells CASKDPGGYGYTF. As DNA, the CDR3 is TGCGCCAGCAAAGATCCGGGGGGCTATGGCTACACCTTC.

This chain joins TRBV19 and TRBJ1-5; 8 bases fit TRBD1. The germline gives CDR1 LNHDA, CDR2 SQIVND (reference sequence). V dropped 5 bases and J dropped 4; count of bases not matched to a gene: 28. The CDR3 spans 22 residues. The CDR3 region is CASSALRTGRRPPSSLNQPQHF. CDR3 coding DNA: TGTGCCAGTAGTGCCCTCAGGACAGGGAGGAGGCCCCCATCCAGTCTTAATCAGCCCCAGCATTTT. Complete variable domain (other parts from reference TRBV19 and TRBJ1-5): DGGITQSPKYLFRKEGQNVTLSCEQNLNHDAMYWYRQDPGQGLRLIYYSQIVNDFQKGDIAEGYSVSREKKESFPLTVTSAQKNPTAFYLCASSALRTGRRPPSSLNQPQHFGDGTRLSIL.

The rearrangement links TRBV9 to TRBJ1-1; maybe TRBD1 (5 bases). Germline-derived CDR1 and CDR2 are SGDLS and YYNGEE. Trimming removed 3 bases at V and 0 bases at J, with 9 bases between. The CDR3 sequence is 14 residues long. The CDR3 loop is CASSGTTMNTEAFF. CDR3 bases: TGTGCCAGCAGCGGGACAACCATGAACACTGAAGCTTTCTTT.

This chain joins TRBV6-5 and TRBJ1-2; TRBD1 might be the D (6 bases). The CDR3 extends over 13 amino acids. The V gene's germline CDR1 is MNHEY and CDR2 SVGAGI. V lost 7 bases to trimming and J lost 2 bases, with 11 bases between them. CDR3 bases: TGTGCCAGCACCGCAGACAGGAACTATGGCTACACCTTC. Amino acids: CASTADRNYGYTF.

J is TRBJ1-6 and V is TRBV11-2; perhaps TRBD1 as D (6 bases). The CDR3 has 13 amino acids. Looked up from germline, CDR1 is SGHAT and CDR2 is FQNNGV. V was clipped by 2 bases and J by 10 bases, with 9 bases between them. The CDR3 DNA reads TGTGCCAGCAGCTTATCAGGACAGTCACCCCTCCACTTT. This gives the protein CASSLSGQSPLHF.

This clone was observed once. The V gene is TRBV29-1, the J gene TRBJ1-1; D gene ambiguous. Germline V lookup: CDR1 SQVTM, CDR2 ANQGSEA. CDR3 length: 11 residues. The V end lost 7 bases, the J end lost 5 bases, and 11 bases lay between the germline ends. The CDR3 coding sequence is TGCAGCGCCGGAGAGAGAACTGAAGCTTTCTTT. Translating gives CSAGERTEAFF. The full variable domain, with the rest looked up from reference TRBV29-1 and TRBJ1-1, is SAVISQKPSRDICQRGTSLTIQCQVDSQVTMMFWYRQQPGQSLTLIATANQGSEATYESGFVIDKFPISRPNLTFSTLTVSNMSPEDSSIYLCSAGERTEAFFGQGTRLTVV.

The chain is built from TRBV11-2 and TRBJ1-1; a weak D match, TRBD1 (6 bases). CDR3 size: 14 residues. CDR1 SGHAT and CDR2 FQNNGV come from the germline V gene. Trimming pared 5 bases from V and 3 bases from J, leaving 13 bases between. In nucleotides, the CDR3 is TGTGCCAGCAGCAACCAGGGGTCTGACACTGAAGCTTTCTTT. As protein: CASSNQGSDTEAFF.

The chain recombines TRBV7-9 with TRBJ2-5, with D tentatively TRBD1 (5 bases). Germline CDR1 SEHNR, CDR2 FQNEAQ (reference sequence). Trimming removed 11 bases from V and 1 base from J, with 11 bases in between. This CDR3 region has 12 residues. The CDR3 region is CAETDIQETQYF. The CDR3 nucleotides read TGTGCCGAAACGGACATCCAAGAGACCCAGTACTTC.

This clone was seen a single time. The rearrangement links TRBV5-1 to TRBJ2-2; the D gene is possibly TRBD2 (5 bases). With 4 bases removed from V and 7 bases from J, the gap between germline ends came to 20 bases. Germline V gene lookup returns CDR1 SGHRS and CDR2 YFSETQ. The CDR3 contains 16 residues. The CDR3 here is CASSVGNSIRHGELFF. The DNA for the CDR3 is TGCGCCAGCAGCGTCGGGAACAGCATTAGGCACGGGGAGCTGTTTTTT.

The CDR3 nucleotides read TGTGCCAGTAGTATACGGCCAGGCAACTATGGCTACACCTTC. Its translation is CASSIRPGNYGYTF. The chain is built from TRBV19 and TRBJ1-2; D is unclear. CDR1 is LNHDA, CDR2 SQIVND, per germline (reference sequence). CDR3 length equals 14 residues. The ends were cut back, 2 bases at V and 2 bases at J, with 9 bases in the middle.

The chain uses TRBV7-2 and TRBJ2-7, with 7 bases aligning to TRBD2. The CDR3 sequence is 14 residues long. Germline lookup yields CDR1 SGHTA and CDR2 FQGNSA. The trim removed 2 bases at V and 3 bases at J, leaving 4 bases unmatched. CDR3 in amino acids: CASSLSGELYEQYF. The CDR3 region has the DNA TGTGCCAGCAGCTTAAGCGGGGAGCTCTACGAGCAGTACTTC.

V gene TRBV7-4 combines with J gene TRBJ2-1; 8 nucleotides agree with TRBD2. The V segment lost 7 bases and the J segment 2 bases; nucleotides outside the gene matches: 7. Germline CDR1 is SGHVT and CDR2 is SQSDAQ. The CDR3 runs to 15 residues. In DNA form, the CDR3 reads TGTGCCAGCACGACATCACTAGCGGCCTACAATGAGCAGTTCTTC. Translation: CASTTSLAAYNEQFF.

The chain couples TRBV11-2 to TRBJ1-5, with a possible D match to TRBD1 (6 bases). The CDR3 has 15 amino acids. Germline-derived CDR1 and CDR2 are SGHAT and FQNNGV. Trimming took 6 bases from V and 6 from J, leaving 18 bases between them. CDR3 sequence reads: CASSLGHQPSQPQHF. CDR3 nucleotide sequence: TGTGCCAGCAGTTTGGGACACCAACCCTCTCAGCCCCAGCATTTT.

V gene TRBV5-1 combines with J gene TRBJ2-5, with D perhaps matching TRBD1 (5 bases). The CDR3 is made up of 14 amino acids. The germline V gene encodes CDR1 SGHRS and CDR2 YFSETQ. Trimming removed 0 bases at V and 4 bases at J, with 10 bases between. As DNA, the CDR3 is TGCGCCAGCAGCTTGGCAGGGATGCGAGAGACCCAGTACTTC. As protein: CASSLAGMRETQYF.

The J gene is TRBJ1-5, the V gene TRBV9; D not resolved. The CDR3 loop spans 15 amino acids. CDR1 is SGDLS, CDR2 YYNGEE, per germline. The germline V and J ends were trimmed by 0 bases and 4 bases, with 11 bases remaining between them. The CDR3 sequence is CASSVGQAFNQPQHF. CDR3 coding DNA: TGTGCCAGCAGCGTAGGGCAGGCGTTTAATCAGCCCCAGCATTTT.

The chain combines TRBV19 with TRBJ1-5, with D perhaps matching TRBD1 (6 bases). The germline CDR1 and CDR2 sequences are LNHDA and SQIVND (reference sequence). V was trimmed by 7 bases and J by 4 bases, leaving 14 bases between them. The CDR3 contains 14 residues. CDR3 coding DNA: TGTGCCAGTACCGCCGGGGGGCATAATCAGCCCCAGCATTTT. It specifies CASTAGGHNQPQHF.

The chain uses TRBV7-8 and TRBJ1-6; D remains unclear. Trimming took 4 bases from V and 0 from J, leaving 10 bases between them. This CDR3 region has 16 residues. CDR1 is SGHVS and CDR2 is FQNEAQ in the germline V gene. CDR3 DNA: TGTGCCAGCAGCTCGGGAGGGAGCTCCTATAATTCACCCCTCCACTTT. Amino acid sequence: CASSSGGSSYNSPLHF.